The 5 T cell receptor beta chains given below trace back to one sample, sequenced in a study of T cells in Graves' hyperthyroidism and ophthalmopathy (dated by TCRdb to between 2018 and 2021). Library method: multiplex PCR. Sequencer: Illumina HiSeq 2000. Amplification of TCR beta CDR3 regions was carried out from RNA transcripts. The TCR CDR3 was subjected to a first round of RT-PCR using the HTBI primer set and the Qiagen OneStep RT-PCR kit. TCRdb trimmed public reads at Q25 via fastp, called clones via MiXCR and kept in-frame beta chains. One record per CDR3 amino acid sequence lists the most common genes and DNA. The sample records 500,000 to 600,000 distinct CDR3 sequences, 35% to 55% of which are singletons. The ten most abundant clones make up roughly 7.7% of the sample. The sample taken for sequencing was peripheral blood or thyroid tissue (not recorded which). These receptors were taken from a young woman with Graves' hyperthyroidism.

The rearrangement links TRBV5-1 to TRBJ1-5; D gene unclear. Germline assignment: CDR1 SGHRS and CDR2 YFSETQ. V was shortened by 0 bases and J by 13 bases, with 11 bases between the two germline ends. The CDR3 consists of 12 residues. The CDR3 reads CASSLELAGQHF. CDR3 nucleotide sequence: TGCGCCAGCAGCTTGGAGCTAGCGGGACAGCATTTT.

This rearrangement joins TRBV10-3 to TRBJ2-5; TRBD1 matches at 7 bases. The ends lost 0 bases at V and 3 bases at J; junction bases unmatched: 10. CDR1 and CDR2 (germline): ENHRY, SYGVKD. This CDR3 region has 17 residues. This chain's CDR3 is CAISESSQGTAKETQYF. DNA of the CDR3: TGTGCCATCAGTGAGTCGAGCCAAGGGACAGCAAAAGAGACCCAGTACTTC.

This clonotype was counted ten times or more. The gene calls are TRBV20-1 and TRBJ1-1; D remains unclear. This CDR3 spans 15 amino acids. Trimming shortened V by 0 bases and J by 5 bases, and 16 bases separated the two germline ends. CDR1 is DFQATT, CDR2 SNEGSKA, per germline (reference sequence). This CDR3 reads CSARDSAGVGTEAFF. The CDR3 DNA sequence: TGCAGTGCTAGAGATTCTGCAGGTGTAGGAACTGAAGCTTTCTTT.

This clonotype showed up many times. V and J are TRBV5-8 and TRBJ1-2, with TRBD1 identical over 9 bases. V shed 4 bases, J shed 6 bases, and the junction held 7 bases outside the gene matches. The germline CDR1 and CDR2 sequences are SGHTS and YDEGEE. The CDR3 runs 14 residues. In DNA form, the CDR3 reads TGTGCCAGCAGCCCGTCGACAGGGGGACATGGCTACACCTTC. As protein: CASSPSTGGHGYTF.

This clonotype was detected ten times or more. This chain connects TRBV12-3 or TRBV12-4 to TRBJ1-4; D gene ambiguous. CDR3 length: 12 residues. V was clipped by 8 bases and J by 8 bases, with 12 bases between them. CDR3 bases: TGTGCCAGCCGGGGAGGGTGGGAAAAACTGTTTTTT. It translates to CASRGGWEKLFF.